The next 13 T cell receptor beta chains were all read from a single sample in a study of cytomegalovirus exposure and HLA in healthy donors. PCR involved 60 Vbeta and 13 Jbeta primers. Generated by immunoSEQ multiplex PCR, the TCRdb table keeps only in-frame clones and is missing some. The table includes roughly 130,000 clones, just under 75% detected once. The sample taken for sequencing was PBMCs. The source is a man in his forties or fifties in good health and CMV-seropositive.

This clone was picked up one time. This rearrangement joins TRBV11-2 to TRBJ2-2; unclear D gene. Germline assignment: CDR1 SGHAT and CDR2 FQNNGV. Between the trimmed V and J ends, which lost 0 bases and 0 bases, there was a span of 11 bases. The CDR3 is 17 residues long. The CDR3 is CASSLDPSRTNTGELFF. The CDR3 nucleotides read TGTGCCAGCAGCTTAGATCCATCGCGGACGAACACCGGGGAGCTGTTTTTT.

This sequence joins TRBV14 and TRBJ2-7; 8 nucleotides agree with TRBD1. This CDR3 is 16 amino acids long. Trimming took 4 bases from V and 1 from J; bases not matched to a gene: 9. Germline lookup yields CDR1 SGHDN and CDR2 FVKESK. The CDR3 is CASSRLSDRGSYEQYF. The CDR3 nucleotides read TGTGCCAGCAGCCGGCTAAGTGACAGGGGTTCCTACGAGCAGTACTTC.

The V and J genes are TRBV6-5 and TRBJ1-1, with D possibly matching TRBD1 (6 bases). The CDR3 runs to 13 residues. With 6 bases removed from V and 5 bases from J, the gap between germline ends came to 13 bases. CDR1 MNHEY and CDR2 SVGAGI come from the germline V gene. CDR3 region: CASSRQVVTEAFF. The CDR3 nucleotides read TGTGCCAGCAGCAGACAGGTAGTTACTGAAGCTTTCTTT.

The table lists this clone with a few counts. This chain links TRBV2 with TRBJ1-1; tentative D call: TRBD1 (5 bases). The germline gives CDR1 SNHLY, CDR2 FYNNEI. Trimming removed 8 bases at V and 1 base at J, with 8 bases between. This CDR3 spans 12 amino acids. The CDR3 loop reads CASGGGNTEAFF. DNA for the CDR3: TGTGCCAGCGGGGGAGGGAACACTGAAGCTTTCTTT.

The chain employs TRBV6-5 and TRBJ2-2; tentatively, D is TRBD1 (6 bases). V lost 0 bases, J lost 5 bases, and 7 bases lay in between. This CDR3 is built from 14 residues. Germline V lookup: CDR1 MNHEY, CDR2 SVGAGI. In nucleotides, the CDR3 is TGTGCCAGCAGTTACTCGAGGGGGACCGGGGAGCTGTTTTTT. It codes for CASSYSRGTGELFF.

This clone occurred a few times. The CDR3 is CASSPGGDTEAFF. The CDR3 DNA reads TGTGCCAGCAGCCCCGGGGGGGACACTGAAGCTTTCTTT. V is TRBV11-3 and J is TRBJ1-1; D is possibly TRBD1 (5 bases). There are 13 residues in the CDR3. The germline CDR1 and CDR2 sequences are SGHNT and YENEEA. V was trimmed by 5 bases and J by 3 bases, leaving 10 bases between them.

This rearrangement joins TRBV5-1 to TRBJ1-2; D may be TRBD1 (5 bases). The germline V gene encodes CDR1 SGHRS and CDR2 YFSETQ. The CDR3 spans 13 residues. Trimming shortened V by 5 bases and J by 7 bases, and 15 bases separated the two germline ends. CDR3 in DNA: TGCGCCAGCAGTTACGACAGATCCTCTGGCTACACCTTC. Protein sequence: CASSYDRSSGYTF.

This rearrangement joins TRBV5-4 to TRBJ2-1; D might be TRBD2 (5 bases). The V end lost 4 bases, the J end lost 5 bases, and 10 bases lay between the germline ends. The CDR3 consists of 13 residues. Germline V gene lookup returns CDR1 SGHNT and CDR2 YYREEE (reference sequence). CDR3 in amino acids: CASSRTRNNEQFF. CDR3 in DNA: TGTGCCAGCAGCAGAACTAGGAACAATGAGCAGTTCTTC.

The chain recombines TRBV28 with TRBJ2-7; D gene unclear. This CDR3 region has 11 residues. Germline V CDR1 and CDR2: MDHEN, SYDVKM. Trimming took 6 bases from V and 4 from J, leaving 7 bases between them. In nucleotides, the CDR3 is TGTGCCAGCAGCCCAGAATACGAGCAGTACTTC. This codes for CASSPEYEQYF.

The chain recombines TRBV4-2 with TRBJ2-5, with 15 bases aligning to TRBD2. Germline V CDR1 and CDR2: LGHNA, YNFKEQ. After removal of 1 base from V and 5 bases from J, the junction contained 8 bases not matched to a gene. The CDR3 totals 18 residues. The CDR3 spells CASSQAGGTSGRYETQYF. In DNA, the CDR3 is TGTGCCAGCAGCCAAGCCGGGGGGACTAGCGGGAGGTACGAGACCCAGTACTTC.

CDR3 loop: CASGEGAYNEQFF. CDR3 bases: TGTGCCAGCGGCGAGGGGGCCTACAATGAGCAGTTCTTC. This chain uses TRBV15 with TRBJ2-1; TRBD1 might be the D (6 bases). Germline assignment: CDR1 LNHNV and CDR2 YYDKDF (reference sequence). The ends were cut back, 10 bases at V and 2 bases at J, with 12 bases in the middle. This CDR3 spans 13 amino acids.

CDR3 amino acids: CASSEQTGANYGYTF. Here the CDR3 DNA reads TGCGCCAGCAGTGAGCAAACCGGGGCTAACTATGGCTACACCTTC. The chain links TRBV10-1 to TRBJ1-2; D remains unclear. Per germline, CDR1 WNHNN and CDR2 SYGVQD (reference sequence). This CDR3 region has 15 residues. Trimming removed 2 bases at V and 0 bases at J, with 10 bases between.

The chain uses TRBV6-5 and TRBJ1-5; TRBD1 might be the D (5 bases). The CDR3 sequence is 15 residues long. Trimming removed 2 bases at V and 0 bases at J, with 8 bases between. Germline CDR1 MNHEY, CDR2 SVGAGI. The CDR3 DNA reads as TGTGCCAGCAGTTACGGAGGGGATAGCAATCAGCCCCAGCATTTT. It specifies CASSYGGDSNQPQHF.